One and the same sample provided the 11 T cell receptor beta chains below, sequenced in a study of cytomegalovirus exposure and HLA in healthy donors. It was with 60 Vbeta and 13 Jbeta primers that the PCR ran. Data came from immunoSEQ multiplex PCR; TCRdb stores just in-frame clones and leaves some out. The data show about 160,000 clones, about three quarters seen once. The specimen sequenced was PBMCs. Every receptor here comes from a woman in her thirties in good health and CMV-seronegative.

The chain uses TRBV7-9 and TRBJ2-7, with D tentatively TRBD2 (5 bases). The germline CDR1 and CDR2 sequences are SEHNR and FQNEAQ (reference sequence). The V end was cut by 5 bases, the J end by 1 base, with 9 bases between. The CDR3 spans 13 residues. CDR3 protein: CASSPEGSYEQYF. CDR3 nucleotides: TGTGCCAGCAGCCCTGAGGGTTCCTACGAGCAGTACTTC.

This rearrangement joins TRBV30 to TRBJ2-3; D ambiguous. The germline gives CDR1 GTSNPN, CDR2 SVGIG (reference sequence). The CDR3 has 12 amino acids. Trimming took off 3 bases at V and 6 bases at J, with 10 bases between the two ends. The CDR3 DNA follows: TGTGCCTGGAGCCGCGCGGTGGATACGCAGTATTTT. It is translated as CAWSRAVDTQYF.

With regard to this clone: The germline gene is not matched at one end of the junction; a read error may be the cause. The V gene is TRBV4-3, the J gene TRBJ2-2, with a possible D match to TRBD2 (6 bases). Germline lookup yields CDR1 LGHNA and CDR2 YSLEER. CDR3 length: 16 amino acids. The CDR3 nucleotides read TGCGCCAGCAGCCCGGTGGCGGGGCGGAACGCCGGGGAGCTGTTTTTT. This translates into CASSPVAGRNAGELFF.

V gene TRBV7-9 combines with J gene TRBJ2-7, with 12 nucleotides matching TRBD2. Per germline, CDR1 SEHNR and CDR2 FQNEAQ (reference sequence). The CDR3 totals 16 residues. The trim removed 1 base at V and 4 bases at J, leaving 5 bases unmatched. CDR3 loop: CASSLDHGLAGYEQYF. The CDR3 nucleotides are TGTGCCAGCAGCTTAGATCACGGACTAGCGGGATACGAGCAGTACTTC.

This clone was recorded only once. This chain joins TRBV4-2 and TRBJ1-2; D uncertain. Trimming stripped 0 bases from V and 5 bases from J, with 13 bases between. This CDR3 is 15 amino acids long. Germline CDR1 reads LGHNA; CDR2 reads YNFKEQ. The CDR3 sequence: CASSQENPGGYGYTF. The CDR3 bases are TGTGCCAGCAGCCAAGAAAACCCGGGTGGGTATGGCTACACCTTC.

This clone occurred a few times. This chain uses TRBV18 with TRBJ2-2, with 8 bases lining up with TRBD1. V was clipped by 4 bases and J by 6 bases; unmatched bases: 7. This CDR3 has 15 amino acids. The germline V gene has CDR1 KGHSH and CDR2 LQKENI. CDR3 DNA: TGTGCCAGCTCACTCAGGACAGGGAATTCCGGGGAGCTGTTTTTT. This gives the protein CASSLRTGNSGELFF.

The rearrangement joins TRBV6-1 to TRBJ2-1; TRBD1 might be the D (5 bases). V was pared by 1 base and J by 7 bases, with 11 bases between. The germline V gene encodes CDR1 MNHNS and CDR2 SASEGT. This CDR3 region has 14 residues. The CDR3 nucleotides read TGTGCCAGCAGTGAAGGGACAAAAAGGAATGAGCAGTTCTTC. Its protein product is CASSEGTKRNEQFF.

The chain carries TRBV5-5 and TRBJ1-5; D unclear. Trimming took off 0 bases at V and 5 bases at J, with 12 bases between the two ends. This CDR3 contains 15 residues. Germline V CDR1 and CDR2: SGHKS, YYEKEE (reference sequence). The CDR3 protein is CASSLAVQNDQPQHF. The CDR3 DNA sequence: TGTGCCAGCAGCTTGGCTGTGCAGAACGATCAGCCCCAGCATTTT. Full variable domain (missing parts from reference TRBV5-5 and TRBJ1-5): DAGVTQSPTHLIKTRGQQVTLRCSPISGHKSVSWYQQVLGQGPQFIFQYYEKEERGRGNFPDRFSARQFPNYSSELNVNALLLGDSALYLCASSLAVQNDQPQHFGDGTRLSIL.

This clone appeared a few times. The chain combines TRBV27 with TRBJ1-2; 9 bases are shared with TRBD1. With 5 bases clipped from V and 8 bases from J, the junction kept 9 bases outside the gene matches. CDR1 is MNHEY, CDR2 SMNVEV, per germline (reference sequence). There are 14 residues in the CDR3. The CDR3 DNA reads TGTGCCAGCAGTACCTCGGACAGGGGTCGAGGCTACACCTTC. Its protein is CASSTSDRGRGYTF.

In its sample, this clone was seen a few times. V is TRBV11-2 and J is TRBJ2-1; weak D call: TRBD1 (5 bases). Trimming took off 5 bases at V and 0 bases at J, with 14 bases between the two ends. The length of the CDR3 is 16 residues. Germline lookup yields CDR1 SGHAT and CDR2 FQNNGV. The CDR3 loop reads CASSPIFGASYNEQFF. In DNA, the CDR3 is TGTGCCAGCAGCCCCATCTTTGGGGCCTCCTACAATGAGCAGTTCTTC.

This clone is a singleton in its sample. This chain links TRBV4-1 with TRBJ2-5; 10 positions agree with TRBD1. Germline loops: CDR1 MGHRA, CDR2 YSYEKL. The CDR3 is made up of 15 amino acids. Unmatched junction bases numbered 12, after V lost 3 bases and J lost 11 bases. The CDR3 DNA reads TGCGCCAGCAGCCACCCCGGGACAGGGGAGGTAGGGCAGTACTTC. Translated, it gives CASSHPGTGEVGQYF.